Below, one T cell receptor (beta chain) is given with its context. Its antigen has not been determined. No base quality values were provided; no much bigger clone lies one nucleotide off. The CDR3 runs 17 amino acids, cysteine and phenylalanine included. Only CDR3 DNA remains: 51 bases, in frame from the first base. From a lookup of the germline V gene, CDR1 and CDR2 are MGHRA and YSYEKL. V sheds 3 bases and J sheds 0 bases, leaving 12 bases between their ends. Collaborating institutions collected whole blood in K2EDTA tubes following their own protocols. For TCRbeta analysis, collaborator samples were shipped as frozen whole blood, as isolated PBMCs, or as DNA extracted from either sample type. These data originate in a study of blood T cell repertoires in COVID-19 (dated by TCRdb to the early 2020s). For the wider study: Samples covering the acute and convalescent phases of COVID-19 were provided by collaborators in the United States, Italy and Spain. The prospective study material was composed of cDNA or gDNA derived from T cells, B-cell-depleted T cells, or PBMCs. Subjects who had been exposed to COVID-19, were actively infected with it, or had recovered from it provided the deeply sampled blood TCRbeta repertoires that made up the dataset. The repertoires were released in a freely available public database intended as a resource for research on the immune response to SARS-CoV-2. Samples were obtained from the ongoing ImmuneRACE study (first 160 participants) and from about 1,300 subjects provided by 6 global collaborators. Sample metadata almost always included a de-identified subject ID, COVID-19 status, age in years and sex. Where available, HLA class I and class II types were taken from metadata supplied by the sample provider and were not determined by assay-based typing.

The study at large found these results: How much clinical and demographic metadata was included differed by source and by participant, and the metadata was provided uncurated.

TCRbeta CDR3 regions were amplified from genomic DNA using the immunoSEQ Assay, a bias-controlled multiplex PCR. In the paper's pipeline: The number of nucleated cells in each sample was estimated from the amplification of reference gene primers within the assay. Sequence reads were collapsed and filtered to measure the absolute abundance of every unique TCRbeta CDR3 rearrangement. For each sample, productive Simpson clonality was calculated as the square root of Simpson's diversity index over productive rearrangements. Entries here come from immuneACCESS through TCRdb and include only in-frame sequences with V and J called. Some clones fail to appear in such tables; in the studies checked, an unresolved V gene covers under half of the shortfall, and the cause of the remainder is unknown. That table furnishes V, J and clone size, whereas the DNA furnished D and trimming. This sample has 100,000 to 110,000 clones in its table, and roughly 84% of those were observed once. In total, the top ten clones hold 7.4% of the sample.

This sequence uses TRBV4-1 and TRBJ1-6; the D segment cannot be called with confidence. Material: peripheral blood. The TCR was taken from a man aged 25-45 years in a cohort sampled during active COVID-19. CDR3 loop: CASSQEAASSYNSPLHF. In nucleotide form, the sequence is TGCGCCAGCAGCCAGGAAGCGGCGAGCTCCTATAATTCACCCCTCCACTTT.